Presented here are 18 T cell receptor beta chains from one specimen sequenced in a study of CXCR3 chemokines and chemotherapy response in bladder cancer. TCRdb ran MiXCR on the PCR reads and lists one entry per CDR3 protein. The sample records more than 10,000 distinct CDR3 sequences, around 12% being singletons. Sample collection was performed from a patient whose treatment included neoadjuvant chemotherapy. The source is a human donor with bladder cancer that did not respond to neoadjuvant chemotherapy.

Points on this clonotype: A much larger clone is a single base away; this may be a read error. V gene TRBV6-2 or TRBV6-3 combines with J gene TRBJ2-6; TRBD2 matches 7 bases. Germline CDR1 MNHEY, CDR2 SVGEGT. This CDR3 spans 14 amino acids. The DNA for the CDR3 is TGTGCCAGCAGTTACGGGGGAGGGGCCAACGTCCAGACTTTC. This codes for CASSYGGGANVQTF.

This clonotype was detected many times. V usage is TRBV7-9 and J usage is TRBJ2-7; D is possibly TRBD2 (5 bases). Per the germline V gene, CDR1 is SEHNR and CDR2 is FQNEAQ (reference sequence). This CDR3 has 13 amino acids. Trimming removed 1 base from V and 7 bases from J, with 11 bases in between. The chain's CDR3 is CASSLVATGEQYF. The DNA of the CDR3 is TGTGCCAGCAGCTTAGTAGCGACGGGGGAGCAGTACTTC.

To note about this clonotype: A far larger clone is just one base off, so this is likely a read error. The chain links TRBV6-2 or TRBV6-3 to TRBJ2-1, with 7 bases that match TRBD2. Unmatched junction bases numbered 7, after V lost 8 bases and J lost 0 bases. The CDR3 is made up of 15 amino acids. CDR1 is MNHEY and CDR2 is SVGEGT in the germline V gene. The chain's CDR3 is CASCAGDSSYNEQFF. The CDR3 DNA is TGTGCCAGCTGCGCGGGGGATAGCTCCTACAATGAGCAGTTCTTC.

This clonotype qualifies as medium-sized. The chain is built from TRBV6-6 and TRBJ2-1; 9 positions agree with TRBD2. After removal of 11 bases from V and 1 base from J, the junction contained 3 bases not matched to a gene. The CDR3 covers 13 residues. CDR1 is MNHNY, CDR2 SVGAGI, per germline (reference sequence). Here the CDR3 reads CASTSGSYNEQFF. DNA for the CDR3: TGTGCCTCGACTAGCGGTTCCTACAATGAGCAGTTCTTC.

In this sample, this clonotype turned up many times. The rearrangement joins TRBV19 to TRBJ2-3; 11 bases agree with TRBD2. V was clipped by 8 bases and J by 4 bases; unmatched bases: 11. This CDR3 spans 16 amino acids. Per the germline V gene, CDR1 is LNHDA and CDR2 is SQIVND (reference sequence). The CDR3, as DNA: TGTGCCAGTCTTGGACCTCTAGCGGGGGGACCAGATACGCAGTATTTT. Encoded protein: CASLGPLAGGPDTQYF.

This clonotype was seen a few times. The chain recombines TRBV27 with TRBJ2-1, with 8 bases aligning to TRBD2. The CDR3 has 12 residues. V shed 7 bases and J 6 bases; nucleotides not matched to a gene: 2. Per germline, CDR1 MNHEY and CDR2 SMNVEV (reference sequence). Here the CDR3 DNA reads TGTGCCAGCACTGCGGGAGGCAATGAGCAGTTCTTC. Translated, it gives CASTAGGNEQFF.

This clonotype was seen ten or more times. CDR3: CASSYSSYSGTLEQFF. CDR3 in DNA: TGTGCCAGCAGTTACTCCTCCTACTCCGGGACCCTTGAGCAGTTCTTC. The chain carries TRBV6-2 or TRBV6-3 and TRBJ2-1; the D gene could be TRBD1 or TRBD2 (5 bases each). There are 16 residues in the CDR3. V was cut by 0 bases and J by 9 bases, with 18 bases left in between. CDR1 is MNHEY and CDR2 is SVGEGT in the germline V gene.

This clonotype showed up many times. The V and J genes are TRBV7-2 and TRBJ2-7; 9 nucleotides align to TRBD1. There are 15 residues in the CDR3. Germline V CDR1 and CDR2: SGHTA, FQGNSA. The ends lost 4 bases at V and 7 bases at J; junction bases unmatched: 11. CDR3 protein: CASSSGRDRVGEQYF. CDR3 nucleotide sequence: TGTGCCAGCAGCTCCGGCCGGGACAGGGTGGGGGAGCAGTACTTC.

This clonotype was observed at least ten times. The chain links TRBV5-4 to TRBJ2-1; D call uncertain. The CDR3 length is 13 residues. Trimming left V 0 bases short and J 3 bases short, with 4 bases between. In germline, CDR1 is SGHNT, CDR2 YYREEE (reference sequence). The CDR3 DNA is TGTGCCAGCAGCTTGGGGCTCTACAATGAGCAGTTCTTC. Protein product: CASSLGLYNEQFF.

This clonotype has just a few counts. This sequence joins TRBV30 and TRBJ2-6; 10 nucleotides line up with TRBD1. V was pared by 8 bases and J by 4 bases, with 11 bases of the junction left unmatched. Germline loops: CDR1 GTSNPN, CDR2 SVGIG (reference sequence). The CDR3 is made up of 16 amino acids. This CDR3 is CAGWRQGARGANVLTF. The CDR3 nucleotides are TGTGCCGGATGGAGACAGGGGGCCCGAGGGGCCAACGTCCTGACTTTC.

The chain is built from TRBV20-1 and TRBJ1-1, with D perhaps matching TRBD1 (5 bases). Germline V lookup: CDR1 DFQATT, CDR2 SNEGSKA (reference sequence). CDR3 length: 13 amino acids. Trimming removed 6 bases from V and 4 bases from J, with 15 bases in between. CDR3 sequence (DNA): TGCAGTGCCCCCTGGGGGATTGGCACTGAAGCTTTCTTT. It specifies CSAPWGIGTEAFF.

This clonotype was detected many times. The rearrangement uses TRBV24-1 and TRBJ1-1; TRBD1 aligns across 7 bases. This CDR3 comprises 13 residues. J was trimmed by 6 bases and V by 4 bases; bases with no gene match: 4. Germline V gene lookup returns CDR1 KGHDR and CDR2 SFDVKD. CDR3 coding DNA: TGTGCCACCAGTGACCCAGGGACAGCTGAAGCTTTCTTT. Protein: CATSDPGTAEAFF.

This clonotype showed up many times. The rearrangement joins TRBV6-5 to TRBJ1-1; tentatively, D is TRBD1 (6 bases). The V gene's germline CDR1 is MNHEY and CDR2 SVGAGI. Trimming removed 6 bases at V and 4 bases at J, with 12 bases between. This CDR3 contains 13 residues. In DNA, the CDR3 is TGTGCCAGCAGCCTCATAGGGGGCACTGAAGCTTTCTTT. Residues: CASSLIGGTEAFF.

The CDR3 reads CASSVNYEQYF. The DNA for the CDR3 is TGTGCCAGCAGTGTAAACTACGAGCAGTACTTC. This sequence joins TRBV25-1 and TRBJ2-7; D ambiguous. The CDR3 runs to 11 residues. The V gene's germline CDR1 is MGHDK and CDR2 SYGVNS. V lost 4 bases and J 3 bases, leaving 4 bases between the germline ends.

This clonotype was picked up many times. V and J are TRBV29-1 and TRBJ2-2; D ambiguous. With 3 bases removed from V and 2 bases from J, the gap between germline ends came to 10 bases. Germline CDR1 is SQVTM and CDR2 is ANQGSEA. CDR3 length equals 14 residues. CDR3 sequence reads: CSVEKQINTGELFF. The DNA of the CDR3 is TGCAGCGTTGAGAAACAGATCAACACCGGGGAGCTGTTTTTT.

In its sample, this clonotype was seen many times. The CDR3 region is CATSVGAGDQPQHF. The CDR3 nucleotides are TGTGCCACCAGTGTTGGGGCAGGGGATCAGCCCCAGCATTTT. The gene calls are TRBV24-1 and TRBJ1-5; D perhaps matches TRBD1 (6 bases). This CDR3 is built from 14 residues. Trimming cost V 5 bases and J 5 bases, with 12 bases left between them. Germline loops: CDR1 KGHDR, CDR2 SFDVKD.

This clonotype is categorized as medium-sized. This chain connects TRBV10-3 to TRBJ1-2; the D is unclear. CDR1 is ENHRY and CDR2 is SYGVKD in the germline V gene. CDR3 size: 13 residues. Deletions cut 4 bases from V and 4 bases from J, with 10 bases between. As DNA, the CDR3 is TGTGCCATCAGTGTAGGGCCTTTCTATGGCTACACCTTC. Protein product: CAISVGPFYGYTF.

This clonotype is labeled medium-sized (0.01 to 0.1%). The chain carries TRBV6-5 and TRBJ1-2, with 9 bases lining up with TRBD1. V shed 2 bases and J 4 bases; nucleotides not matched to a gene: 5. The CDR3 contains 15 residues. Germline assignment: CDR1 MNHEY and CDR2 SVGAGI. As DNA, the CDR3 is TGTGCCAGCAGTTACACAACAGGGGGCCGCTATGGCTACACCTTC. Its protein is CASSYTTGGRYGYTF.